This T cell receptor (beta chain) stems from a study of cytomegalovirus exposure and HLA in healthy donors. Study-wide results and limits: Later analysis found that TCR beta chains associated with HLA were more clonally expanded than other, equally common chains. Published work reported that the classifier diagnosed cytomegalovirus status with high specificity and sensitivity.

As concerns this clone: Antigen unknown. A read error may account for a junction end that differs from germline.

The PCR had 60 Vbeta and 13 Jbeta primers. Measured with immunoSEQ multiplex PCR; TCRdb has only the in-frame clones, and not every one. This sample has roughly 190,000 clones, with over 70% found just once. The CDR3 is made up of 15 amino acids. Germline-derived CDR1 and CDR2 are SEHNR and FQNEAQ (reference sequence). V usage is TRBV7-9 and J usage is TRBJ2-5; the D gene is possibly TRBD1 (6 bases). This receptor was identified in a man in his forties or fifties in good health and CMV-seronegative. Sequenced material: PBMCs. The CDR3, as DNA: TGTTCCAGCAGCTTAGTTCAGGACAGTCAAGAGACCCAGTACTTC. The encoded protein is CSSSLVQDSQETQYF.